Listed below are T cell receptor beta chains from one sample, sequenced in a study of response to subunit inactivated influenza vaccine. TCRdb reprocessed the RT-PCR reads via MiXCR and lists one record per CDR3 protein. This sample has approximately 730,000 distinct CDR3 sequences, with about 15% found just once. The material was PBMCs from blood, obtained 14 to 15 days before vaccination. These receptors were obtained from a middle-aged man who received an inactivated influenza vaccine. Both conserved end residues are part of each CDR3. The D gene is left open where the match is weak. Not all rows give a size; the values are once, few, many and, for expanded clones, a class.

NA	TRBJ2-2	few	TRBV12-5	TGTGCTAGTGGTTTGAGTAGCGGAAACACCGGGGAGCTGTTTTTT	CASGLSSGNTGELFF
NA	TRBJ2-7	NA	TRBV20-1	TGCAGTGCAGGGAGACTAGGCGGTTACGAGCAGTACTTC	CSAGRLGGYEQYF
NA	TRBJ2-7	many	TRBV7-9	TGTGCCAGCAGCTTAGCGGGCGGCCTCTCCTACGAGCAGTACTTC	CASSLAGGLSYEQYF
TRBD1	TRBJ2-7	few	TRBV5-1	TGCGCCAGCAGCTTGGATGGGACAGGGCTCGACGAGCAGTACTTC	CASSLDGTGLDEQYF
NA	TRBJ1-5	few	TRBV6-1	TGTGCCAGCAGCCCGACTGGACGGACTGATCAGCCCCAGCATTTT	CASSPTGRTDQPQHF
NA	TRBJ2-3	NA	TRBV4-3	TGCGCCAGCAGCCAAGGGGTGGGAACAGGGTGGAGCACAGATACGCAGTATTTT	CASSQGVGTGWSTDTQYF
TRBD2	TRBJ2-1	many	TRBV6-5	TGTGCCAGCAGTTACTCGAGGTCTCTAGCGGGGGGGCTTTCGGAGCAGTTCTTC	CASSYSRSLAGGLSEQFF
NA	TRBJ1-3	NA	TRBV20-1	TGCAGTGCTAGAGACACCGTACTCTCTGGAAACACCATATATTTT	CSARDTVLSGNTIYF
NA	TRBJ1-6	many	TRBV7-8	TGTGCCAGCAGCCCCCTGTATTCGGCTTCGCCTAATTCACCCCTCCACTTT	CASSPLYSASPNSPLHF
NA	TRBJ1-2	NA	TRBV29-1	TGCAGCGTGGGAGTAATCGACTATGGCTACACCTTC	CSVGVIDYGYTF
NA	TRBJ2-2	few	TRBV21-1	TGTGCCAGCAGCAAAGCGGAATGGATGACAGCGGTCACCGGGGAGCTGTTTTTT	CASSKAEWMTAVTGELFF
NA	TRBJ2-7	NA	TRBV20-1	TGCAGTGCTAGAGATCTTAGTAGGGAACCCTACGAGCAGTACTTC	CSARDLSREPYEQYF
NA	TRBJ1-1	NA	TRBV20-1	TGCAGTGCTAGAGATCCCTCGAACACTGAAGCTTTCTTT	CSARDPSNTEAFF
NA	TRBJ2-5	few	TRBV20-1	TGCAGTGCTAGGGGACCCATAACAGAGACCCAGTACTTC	CSARGPITETQYF
TRBD1	TRBJ2-7	NA	TRBV2	TGTGCCAGCAGATCCAGGACAGGGATGAACGAGCAGTACTTC	CASRSRTGMNEQYF
NA	TRBJ1-1	many	TRBV7-9	TGTGCCAGCAGCGGGACCGGGGCCTACACTGAAGCTTTCTTT	CASSGTGAYTEAFF
NA	TRBJ1-1	many	TRBV7-3	TGTGCCAGCAGCCCGGGGGGGATGAACACTGAAGCTTTCTTT	CASSPGGMNTEAFF
NA	TRBJ2-3	NA	TRBV28	TGTGCCAGCAGTTTATACCGATTAGTAAATACGCAGTATTTT	CASSLYRLVNTQYF
NA	TRBJ1-1	NA	TRBV12-3/TRBV12-4	TGTGCCAGCACCCCATGGGTGGGGGCCACTGAAGCTTTCTTT	CASTPWVGATEAFF
TRBD1	TRBJ1-4	NA	TRBV12-3/TRBV12-4	TGTGCCAGCAACCCCAGGGGGCCAGGCGGGAAACTGTTTTTT	CASNPRGPGGKLFF
TRBD1	TRBJ2-2	NA	TRBV18	TGTGCCAGCTCGCTTAAGACACCGGGACAGCCGAACACCGGGGAGCTGTTTTTT	CASSLKTPGQPNTGELFF
TRBD2	TRBJ2-2	many	TRBV5-4	TGTGCCAGCGCCCTGGGGACTAGCGGGAACGGCGGGGAGCTGTTTTTT	CASALGTSGNGGELFF
NA	TRBJ1-1	many	TRBV7-6	TGTGCCAGCAGCTTAGAGAAACAGAACACTGAAGCTTTCTTT	CASSLEKQNTEAFF
NA	TRBJ2-7	few	TRBV4-3	TGCGCCAGCAGCCAAGATCATCCCGGTCCTTCCTACGAGCAGTACTTC	CASSQDHPGPSYEQYF
NA	TRBJ1-1	NA	TRBV6-1	TGTGCCAGCAGCGGACTCGGTTGGAACACTGAAGCTTTCTTT	CASSGLGWNTEAFF
NA	TRBJ2-1	few	TRBV7-9	TGTGCCAGCACCAACAATGAGCAGTTCTTC	CASTNNEQFF
TRBD2	TRBJ2-3	few	TRBV4-3	TGCGCCAGCAGCCGATTTAGCGGGGGGGCAGATACGCAGTATTTT	CASSRFSGGADTQYF
TRBD2	TRBJ2-1	few	TRBV20-1	TGCAGTGCTAGCGGGAGGGCCAAGAATGAGCAGTTCTTC	CSASGRAKNEQFF
NA	TRBJ2-1	NA	TRBV4-3	TGCGCCAGCAGCCAAGAAGCTCGATCCAGATTCTCCTACAATGAGCAGTTCTTC	CASSQEARSRFSYNEQFF
NA	TRBJ2-6	few	TRBV20-1	TGCAGTGCTAGAGTGGTGAATGGGGCCAACGTCCTGACTTTC	CSARVVNGANVLTF
NA	TRBJ2-2	few	TRBV7-2	TGTGCCAGCAGCACAGAGGGGCCTCGGACCGGGGAGCTGTTTTTT	CASSTEGPRTGELFF
NA	TRBJ1-2	few	TRBV20-1	TGCAGTGCTCACACAGGCCCTTCGTTTGGCTACACCTTC	CSAHTGPSFGYTF
NA	TRBJ1-5	few	TRBV25-1	TGTGCCAGCAGTCCCTTGGGGGTTCAGCCCCAGCATTTT	CASSPLGVQPQHF
NA	TRBJ2-2	few	TRBV27	TGTGCCAGCAGCCAACTTCGTCCCGGAGGTACCGGGGAGCTGTTTTTT	CASSQLRPGGTGELFF
TRBD1	TRBJ1-6	many	TRBV29-1	TGCAGCGTTGAACGACAGGGTACCCTCCACTTT	CSVERQGTLHF
NA	TRBJ2-7	few	TRBV28	TGTGCCAGCAGTTTTGGGGGAACTACCTCCTACGAGCAGTACTTC	CASSFGGTTSYEQYF
TRBD1	TRBJ1-1	NA	TRBV6-5	TGTGCCAGCAGTTACGATGAGGGGGCCGCTGAAGCTTTCTTT	CASSYDEGAAEAFF
TRBD2	TRBJ2-1	few	TRBV4-2	TGTGCCAGCAGCCAAGACCGGCTAGCGGGGGGGCACTTCTACAATGAGCAGTTCTTC	CASSQDRLAGGHFYNEQFF
NA	TRBJ2-7	NA	TRBV6-5	TGTGCCAGCAGTTACTCAATAGGCCCCACCTACGAGCAGTACTTC	CASSYSIGPTYEQYF
TRBD2	TRBJ2-1	few	TRBV2	TGTGCCAGCAGCCGCACTAGCGGGGCTCGGAATGAGCAGTTCTTC	CASSRTSGARNEQFF
NA	TRBJ2-3	NA	TRBV30	TGTGCCTGGAGTGTCGGGACAGATACGCAGTATTTT	CAWSVGTDTQYF